The following is a T cell receptor (beta chain) sequence with its context. What it binds is unknown. The data were taken from a study of T cell responses to AZD1222 COVID-19 vaccine. Overall study findings and caveats: The peak T cell response came first, and repertoires were sampled only after it.

The protocol was immunoSEQ multiplex PCR, while the TCRdb copy is restricted to in-frame clones and leaves out a portion. This table holds about 110,000 clones, 89% found once. The material was peripheral blood, obtained on day 0 of MenACWY control vaccination. The sequence was obtained from an adult in good health.

CDR3 residues: CASSHPSGRGAIGEQFF. The CDR3 DNA is TGCGCCAGCAGCCACCCCTCGGGACGGGGGGCCATAGGTGAGCAGTTCTTC. The V gene is TRBV4-1, the J gene TRBJ2-1, with D perhaps TRBD2 (7 bases). This CDR3 spans 17 amino acids. V gave up 3 bases and J gave up 9 bases, with 24 bases separating them. CDR1 and CDR2 (germline): MGHRA, YSYEKL.